The rows below give T cell receptor beta chains drawn from one sample of a study of cytomegalovirus exposure and HLA in healthy donors. Clones were sequenced by immunoSEQ multiplex PCR, and TCRdb holds only the in-frame ones, with some missing. Counted here are approximately 160,000 clones, roughly 80% occurring once; the ten biggest clones make up less than 5.5%. The sample consisted of PBMCs. Receptor source: a male donor in good health and CMV-seronegative. Both conserved end residues are part of each CDR3. D genes are given only for firm matches. Part of the rows lack a size; the others show once, few, many or a class for expanded clones.

J: TRBJ1-2
V: TRBV28
size: few
D: TRBD1
CDR3: CASSFPDRANGYTF
DNA: TGTGCCAGCAGTTTCCCAGACAGGGCAAATGGCTACACCTTC

J: TRBJ1-2
V: TRBV9
size: -
D: -
CDR3: CASSNAGTSIYGYTF
DNA: TGTGCCAGCAGCAACGCCGGGACTTCAATTTATGGCTACACCTTC

J: TRBJ2-1
V: TRBV27
size: -
D: -
CDR3: CASSITGQPYTEQFF
DNA: TGTGCCAGCAGTATCACGGGACAACCGTACACTGAGCAGTTCTTC

J: TRBJ2-7
V: TRBV7-9
size: -
D: TRBD2
CDR3: CASSLMASGAYEQYF
DNA: TGTGCCAGCAGCTTAATGGCTAGCGGGGCTTACGAGCAGTACTTC

J: TRBJ2-4
V: TRBV7-3
size: -
D: -
CDR3: CASSSGTSLAKNIQYF
DNA: TGTGCCAGCAGCTCCGGGACTTCCCTAGCCAAAAACATTCAGTACTTC

J: TRBJ1-5
V: TRBV19
size: -
D: -
CDR3: CASHRLHQPQHF
DNA: TGTGCCTCCCACAGGTTGCATCAGCCCCAGCATTTT

J: TRBJ2-7
V: TRBV5-1
size: -
D: -
CDR3: CASSLAPGNSYEQYF
DNA: TGCGCCAGCAGCTTGGCCCCAGGTAACTCCTACGAGCAGTACTTC

J: TRBJ2-3
V: TRBV5-1
size: once
D: -
CDR3: CASMSGTAADTQYF
DNA: TGCGCCAGCATGAGCGGAACAGCGGCAGATACGCAGTATTTT

J: TRBJ2-5
V: TRBV7-9
size: -
D: -
CDR3: CASTLNRGETQYF
DNA: TGTGCCAGCACCCTAAATCGGGGAGAGACCCAGTACTTC

J: TRBJ2-1
V: TRBV28
size: -
D: TRBD2
CDR3: CASSAGGLHEQFF
DNA: TGTGCCAGCTCAGCGGGAGGGCTTCATGAGCAGTTCTTC

J: TRBJ2-2
V: TRBV5-5
size: few
D: TRBD1
CDR3: CASSRGTGEYTGELFF
DNA: TGTGCCAGCAGCCGAGGGACAGGGGAATATACCGGGGAGCTGTTTTTT

J: TRBJ2-3
V: TRBV4-3
size: few
D: -
CDR3: CASSQTPPDTQYF
DNA: TGCGCCAGCAGCCAAACACCCCCCGATACGCAGTATTTT

J: TRBJ1-1
V: TRBV19
size: -
D: TRBD1
CDR3: CASSMTGTFPGAFF
DNA: TGTGCCAGTAGTATGACAGGGACCTTTCCAGGAGCTTTCTTT

J: TRBJ2-4
V: TRBV5-6
size: -
D: -
CDR3: CASSYQQPLAKNIQYF
DNA: TGTGCCAGCAGTTACCAACAACCCCTAGCCAAAAACATTCAGTACTTC

J: TRBJ1-2
V: TRBV6-1
size: once
D: -
CDR3: CASRLTQIDNYGYTF
DNA: TGTGCCAGCAGACTTACACAGATCGACAACTATGGCTACACCTTC

J: TRBJ1-1
V: TRBV29-1
size: -
D: TRBD1
CDR3: CSVGSQGGNTEAFF
DNA: TGCAGCGTTGGGAGTCAGGGGGGAAACACTGAAGCTTTCTTT

J: TRBJ2-3
V: TRBV5-1
size: -
D: -
CDR3: CASSSPPVDTQYF
DNA: TGCGCCAGCAGCTCCCCTCCCGTGGATACGCAGTATTTT

J: TRBJ2-3
V: TRBV6-5
size: -
D: -
CDR3: CASSPASASTDTQYF
DNA: TGTGCCAGCAGCCCAGCCAGCGCCAGCACAGATACGCAGTATTTT

J: TRBJ1-5
V: TRBV18
size: -
D: -
CDR3: CASSPSGPNQPQHF
DNA: TGTGCCAGCTCACCCTCAGGCCCTAATCAGCCCCAGCATTTT

J: TRBJ2-4
V: TRBV29-1
size: -
D: -
CDR3: CSVESKGGHIQYF
DNA: TGCAGCGTTGAGTCGAAAGGGGGTCACATTCAGTACTTC